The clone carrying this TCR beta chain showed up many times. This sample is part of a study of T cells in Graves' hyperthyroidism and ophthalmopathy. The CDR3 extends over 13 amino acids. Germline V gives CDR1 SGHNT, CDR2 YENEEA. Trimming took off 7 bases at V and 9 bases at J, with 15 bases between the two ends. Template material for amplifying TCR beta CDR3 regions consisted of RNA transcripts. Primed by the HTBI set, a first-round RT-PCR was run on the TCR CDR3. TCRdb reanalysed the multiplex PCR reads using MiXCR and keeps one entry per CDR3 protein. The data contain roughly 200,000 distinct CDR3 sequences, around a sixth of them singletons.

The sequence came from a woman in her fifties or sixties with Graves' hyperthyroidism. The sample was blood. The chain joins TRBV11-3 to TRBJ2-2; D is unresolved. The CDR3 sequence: CASTTSTSWELFF. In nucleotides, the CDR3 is TGTGCCAGCACGACCTCTACAAGCTGGGAGCTGTTTTTT.